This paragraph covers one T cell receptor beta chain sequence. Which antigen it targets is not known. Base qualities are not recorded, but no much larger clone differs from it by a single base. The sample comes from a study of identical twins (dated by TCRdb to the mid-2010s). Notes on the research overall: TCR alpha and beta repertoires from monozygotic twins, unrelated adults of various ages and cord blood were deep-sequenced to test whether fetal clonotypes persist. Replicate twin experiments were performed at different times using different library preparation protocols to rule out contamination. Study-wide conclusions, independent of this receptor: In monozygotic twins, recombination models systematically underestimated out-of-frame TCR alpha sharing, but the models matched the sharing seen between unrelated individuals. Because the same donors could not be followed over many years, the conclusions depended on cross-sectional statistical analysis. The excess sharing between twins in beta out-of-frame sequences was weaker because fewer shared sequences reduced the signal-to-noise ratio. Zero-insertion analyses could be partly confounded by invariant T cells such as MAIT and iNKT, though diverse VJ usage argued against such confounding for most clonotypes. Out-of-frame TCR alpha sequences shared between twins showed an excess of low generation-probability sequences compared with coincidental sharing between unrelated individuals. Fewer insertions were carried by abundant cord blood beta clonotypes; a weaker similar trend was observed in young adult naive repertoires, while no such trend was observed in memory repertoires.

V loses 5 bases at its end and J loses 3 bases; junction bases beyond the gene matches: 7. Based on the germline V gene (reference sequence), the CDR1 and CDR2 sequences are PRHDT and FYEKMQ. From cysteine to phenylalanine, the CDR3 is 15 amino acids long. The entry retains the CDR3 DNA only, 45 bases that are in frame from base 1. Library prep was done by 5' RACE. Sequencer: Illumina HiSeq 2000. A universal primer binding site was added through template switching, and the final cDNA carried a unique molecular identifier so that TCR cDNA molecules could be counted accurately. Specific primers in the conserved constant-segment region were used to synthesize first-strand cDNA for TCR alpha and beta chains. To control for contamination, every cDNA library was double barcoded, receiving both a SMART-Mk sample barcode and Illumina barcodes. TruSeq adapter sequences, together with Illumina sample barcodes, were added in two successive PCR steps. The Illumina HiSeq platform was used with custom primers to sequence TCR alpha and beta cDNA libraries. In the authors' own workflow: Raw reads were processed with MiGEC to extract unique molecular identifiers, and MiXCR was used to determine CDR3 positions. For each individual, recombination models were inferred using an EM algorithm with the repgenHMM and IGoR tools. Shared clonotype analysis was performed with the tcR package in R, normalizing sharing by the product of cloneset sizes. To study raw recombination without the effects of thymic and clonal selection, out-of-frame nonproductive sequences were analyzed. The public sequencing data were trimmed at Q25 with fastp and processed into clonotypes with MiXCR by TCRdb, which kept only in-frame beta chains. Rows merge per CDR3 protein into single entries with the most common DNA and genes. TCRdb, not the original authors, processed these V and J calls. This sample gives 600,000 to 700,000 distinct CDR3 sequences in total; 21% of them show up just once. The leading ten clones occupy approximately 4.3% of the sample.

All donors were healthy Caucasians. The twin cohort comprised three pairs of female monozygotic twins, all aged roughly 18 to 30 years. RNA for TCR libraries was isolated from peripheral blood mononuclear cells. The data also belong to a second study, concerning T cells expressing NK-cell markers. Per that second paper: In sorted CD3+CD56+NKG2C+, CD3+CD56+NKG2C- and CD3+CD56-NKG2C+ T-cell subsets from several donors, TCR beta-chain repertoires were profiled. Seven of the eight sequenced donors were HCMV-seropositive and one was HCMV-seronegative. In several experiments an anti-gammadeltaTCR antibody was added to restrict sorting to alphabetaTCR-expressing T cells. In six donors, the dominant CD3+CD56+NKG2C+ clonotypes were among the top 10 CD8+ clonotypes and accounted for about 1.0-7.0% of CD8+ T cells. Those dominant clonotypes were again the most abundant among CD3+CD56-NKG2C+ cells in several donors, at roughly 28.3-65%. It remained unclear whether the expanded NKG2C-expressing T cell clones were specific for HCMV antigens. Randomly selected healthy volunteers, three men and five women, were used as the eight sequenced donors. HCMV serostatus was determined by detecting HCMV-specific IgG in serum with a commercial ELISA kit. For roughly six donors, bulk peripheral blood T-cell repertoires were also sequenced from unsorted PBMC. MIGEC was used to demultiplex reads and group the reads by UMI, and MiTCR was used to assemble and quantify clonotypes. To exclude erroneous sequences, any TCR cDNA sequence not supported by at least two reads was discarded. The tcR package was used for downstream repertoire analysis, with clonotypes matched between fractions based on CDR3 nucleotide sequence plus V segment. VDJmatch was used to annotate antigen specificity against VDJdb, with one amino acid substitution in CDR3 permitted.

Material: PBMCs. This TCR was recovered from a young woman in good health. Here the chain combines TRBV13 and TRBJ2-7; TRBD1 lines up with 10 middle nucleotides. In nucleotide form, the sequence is TGTGCCAGCAGCATCCGGGACAGGGGAATCTACGAGCAGTACTTC. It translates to CASSIRDRGIYEQYF.